These 13 T cell receptor beta chains originate from one sample sequenced in a study of cytomegalovirus exposure and HLA in healthy donors. It was with 60 Vbeta and 13 Jbeta primers that the PCR ran. Profiling relied on immunoSEQ multiplex PCR, and the TCRdb table lists in-frame clones only, not all of them. The sample has about 180,000 clones, more than 70% seen once. The sample taken for sequencing was PBMCs. These receptors came from a girl aged 10-17 years in good health and CMV-seropositive.

This clone has a handful of counts. The CDR3 region is CASTKIPEPQERRGTEAFF. In DNA form, the CDR3 reads TGCGCCAGCACCAAGATACCGGAGCCACAAGAGAGACGTGGCACTGAAGCTTTCTTT. The chain joins TRBV10-2 to TRBJ1-1; no firm D call. With 7 bases removed from V and 4 bases from J, the gap between germline ends came to 31 bases. CDR1 and CDR2 from the germline V gene are WSHSY and SAAADI. The CDR3 sequence is 19 residues long.

The chain recombines TRBV9 with TRBJ1-1; D not certain. Trimming removed 4 bases at V and 3 bases at J, with 10 bases between. The V gene's germline CDR1 is SGDLS and CDR2 YYNGEE. There are 13 residues in the CDR3. In DNA, the CDR3 is TGTGCCAGCAGCACACACACCGACACTGAAGCTTTCTTT. Its protein is CASSTHTDTEAFF.

V is TRBV7-8 and J is TRBJ2-3; 9 positions match TRBD2. J gave up 0 bases and V 3 bases, and 1 base lay outside the gene matches. Germline CDR1 is SGHVS and CDR2 is FQNEAQ. This CDR3 spans 15 amino acids. The CDR3 is CASSLTSGSTDTQYF. Here the CDR3 DNA reads TGTGCCAGCAGCTTGACTAGCGGTAGCACAGATACGCAGTATTTT.

This CDR3 is CASSPLRGNQETQYF. CDR3 nucleotides: TGTGCCAGCAGTCCCTTACGGGGGAACCAAGAGACCCAGTACTTC. The chain combines TRBV6-5 with TRBJ2-5, with TRBD2 as a possible D gene (6 bases). The V gene lost 5 bases and the J gene lost 0 bases, with 13 bases spanning the gap. The germline V gene encodes CDR1 MNHEY and CDR2 SVGAGI. The CDR3 is 15 amino acids.

This rearrangement joins TRBV4-3 to TRBJ2-7, with 13 bases identical to TRBD2. V trimming: 4 bases; J trimming: 4 bases; junction bases outside the gene matches: 7. The CDR3 runs to 16 residues. Germline CDR1 is LGHNA and CDR2 is YSLEER. The CDR3 region is CASSLGLAGVRYEQYF. As DNA, the CDR3 is TGCGCCAGCAGCCTCGGACTAGCGGGAGTAAGATACGAGCAGTACTTC.

The gene calls are TRBV7-9 and TRBJ2-5; 8 nucleotides agree with TRBD1. The CDR3 runs to 16 residues. Germline values: CDR1 SEHNR, CDR2 FQNEAQ (reference sequence). V lost 7 bases and J lost 1; bases outside the gene matches: 11. The CDR3 here is CASTPAGQGFQETQYF. CDR3 DNA sequence: TGTGCCAGCACCCCCGCCGGACAGGGATTCCAAGAGACCCAGTACTTC.

The chain joins TRBV29-1 to TRBJ2-1, with D possibly being TRBD1 (5 bases). Trimming cost V 4 bases and J 7 bases, with 14 bases left between them. CDR1 is SQVTM and CDR2 is ANQGSEA in the germline V gene. The CDR3 runs 13 residues. CDR3 protein: CSVAGRVSNEQFF. The CDR3 DNA reads as TGCAGCGTTGCAGGCAGGGTTTCTAATGAGCAGTTCTTC.

The chain recombines TRBV7-3 with TRBJ2-3, with D perhaps TRBD2 (6 bases). Germline V lookup: CDR1 SGHTA, CDR2 FQGTGA. Trimming left V 6 bases short and J 5 bases short, with 12 bases between. CDR3 length equals 13 residues. Here the CDR3 reads CASSWRRGDTQYF. Written as DNA, the CDR3 is TGTGCCAGCAGTTGGCGGCGGGGAGATACGCAGTATTTT.

This chain links TRBV5-6 with TRBJ2-1, with D hard to call. The V and J ends lost 0 bases and 3 bases respectively, with 7 bases between them. CDR3 length: 14 residues. Germline V gives CDR1 SGHDT, CDR2 YYEEEE. The CDR3 spells CASSLGDSYNEQFF. CDR3 nucleotides: TGTGCCAGCAGCTTGGGAGATAGCTACAATGAGCAGTTCTTC.

The CDR3 spells CAGGLPYEQYF. For the CDR3, the DNA is TGTGCCGGGGGCCTACCCTACGAGCAGTACTTC. The chain links TRBV30 to TRBJ2-5; weak D call: TRBD1 (6 bases). The better agreement between TRBJ2-7 and the DNA end casts doubt on the J call. Germline V lookup: CDR1 GTSNPN, CDR2 SVGIG (reference sequence). There are 11 residues in the CDR3.

V and J are TRBV4-2 and TRBJ2-7, with 8 bases matching TRBD1. Looked up from germline, CDR1 is LGHNA and CDR2 is YNFKEQ. The CDR3 length is 16 residues. After removal of 0 bases from V and 2 bases from J, the junction contained 6 bases not matched to a gene. The CDR3 is CASSQEGTGATYEQYF. CDR3 in DNA: TGTGCCAGCAGCCAAGAAGGGACAGGAGCCACCTACGAGCAGTACTTC.

The V gene is TRBV10-3, the J gene TRBJ1-2; no reliable D call. CDR1 and CDR2 (germline): ENHRY, SYGVKD. The CDR3 totals 16 residues. Trimming took 6 bases from V and 2 from J, leaving 19 bases between them. The CDR3 region is CAIRGASDLSNYGYTF. As DNA, the CDR3 is TGTGCCATCAGGGGTGCCTCCGACTTGTCCAACTATGGCTACACCTTC.

The chain links TRBV2 to TRBJ1-5; 8 bases are shared with TRBD1. V lost 3 bases, J lost 2 bases, and 9 bases stayed unmatched. Germline-derived CDR1 and CDR2 are SNHLY and FYNNEI. The CDR3 is 17 residues long. CDR3 in DNA: TGTGCCAGCAGTGAGACCCGGACAGGGAGACGCAATCAGCCCCAGCATTTT. Encoded protein: CASSETRTGRRNQPQHF. Full variable domain (rest looked up from reference TRBV2 and TRBJ1-5): EPEVTQTPSHQVTQMGQEVILRCVPISNHLYFYWYRQILGQKVEFLVSFYNNEISEKSEIFDDQFSVERPDGSNFTLKIRSTKLEDSAMYFCASSETRTGRRNQPQHFGDGTRLSIL.